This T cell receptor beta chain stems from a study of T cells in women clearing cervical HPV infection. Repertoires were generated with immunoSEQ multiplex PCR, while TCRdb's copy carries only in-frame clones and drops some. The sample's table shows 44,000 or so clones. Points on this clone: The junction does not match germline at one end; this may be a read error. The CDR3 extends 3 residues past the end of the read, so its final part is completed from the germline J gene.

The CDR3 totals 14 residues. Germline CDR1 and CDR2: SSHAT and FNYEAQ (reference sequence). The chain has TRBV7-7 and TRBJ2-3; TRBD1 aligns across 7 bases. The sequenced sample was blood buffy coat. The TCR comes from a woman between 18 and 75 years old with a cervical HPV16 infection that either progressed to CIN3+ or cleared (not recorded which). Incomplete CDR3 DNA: TGTGCTAGCAGCTTAGGAGAGGGGGCCGATACG. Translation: CASSLGEGADT. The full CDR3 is CASSLGEGADTQYF.